This paragraph reports one TCR beta chain. The antigen it recognizes is unknown. No much larger clonotype is one base removed from it; base qualities were not supplied. The immunoSEQ Assay, a bias-controlled multiplex PCR, was used to amplify TCRbeta CDR3 regions from genomic DNA. In the original analysis: The number of nucleated cells in each sample was estimated from the amplification of reference gene primers within the assay. Sequence reads were collapsed and filtered to measure the absolute abundance of every unique TCRbeta CDR3 rearrangement. For each sample, productive Simpson clonality was calculated by taking the square root of Simpson's diversity index across productive rearrangements. TCRdb's version of the immuneACCESS table is confined to in-frame rearrangements and falls short of the full clone set. An unresolved V gene accounts for under half of the shortfall where checked; the remainder is of unknown origin. Clone size and V and J calls were adopted from that table, with D and trimming inferred from the DNA. This sample holds over 50,000 clones; approximately 88% were observed only once. In total, the top ten clones hold around 3.2% of the sample.

The sample belongs to a study of blood T cell repertoires in COVID-19 (dated by TCRdb to about 2020). For the wider study: Samples covering the acute and convalescent phases of COVID-19 were provided by collaborators in the United States, Italy and Spain. The prospective study material was composed of cDNA or gDNA derived from T cells, B-cell-depleted T cells, or PBMCs. Samples came from the ongoing ImmuneRACE study (first 160 participants) plus 1,254 subjects from 6 global collaborators. The repertoires were made available in a free public database intended to serve as a resource for research on the immune response to SARS-CoV-2. The dataset comprised deeply sampled blood TCRbeta repertoires from subjects exposed to, actively infected with, or recovered from COVID-19. Where HLA class I and class II types were available, the types were taken from metadata supplied by the sample provider, not from assay-based typing. A de-identified subject ID, COVID-19 status, age in years and sex were almost always included in the sample metadata.

The junction shows trimming of 3 bases on V and 3 bases on J, plus 12 bases between the germline ends. Inclusive of the bounding cysteine and phenylalanine, the CDR3 is 14 residues long. CDR3 DNA is the only sequence kept; it has 42 bases, read in frame from the first base. Based on the germline V gene, the CDR1 and CDR2 sequences are SGDLS and YYNGEE. Each collaborating institution followed its own protocols to collect whole blood in K2EDTA tubes. For TCRbeta analysis, collaborator samples were shipped as frozen whole blood, as isolated PBMCs, or as DNA extracted from either sample type. Summary of the overall study and its limitations: The quantity of clinical and demographic metadata differed by source and by participant and was supplied without curation.

The chain employs TRBV9 and TRBJ1-2; the D gene is perhaps TRBD1, from 6 matching bases. The TCR was taken from a human donor in a cohort sampled during active COVID-19. Sequenced input: peripheral blood. CDR3 reads: CASSAQGRDYGYTF. The DNA sequence follows: TGTGCCAGCAGCGCACAGGGTCGGGACTATGGCTACACCTTC.